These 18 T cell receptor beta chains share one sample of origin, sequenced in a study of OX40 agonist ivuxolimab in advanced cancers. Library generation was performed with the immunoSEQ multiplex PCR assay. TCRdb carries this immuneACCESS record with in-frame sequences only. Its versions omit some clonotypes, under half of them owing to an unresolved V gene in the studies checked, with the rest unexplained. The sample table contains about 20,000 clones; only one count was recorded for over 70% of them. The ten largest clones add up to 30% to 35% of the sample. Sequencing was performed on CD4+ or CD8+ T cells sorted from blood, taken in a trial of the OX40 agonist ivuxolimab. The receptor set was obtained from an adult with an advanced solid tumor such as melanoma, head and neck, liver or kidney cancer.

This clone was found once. The DNA for the CDR3 is TGCGCCAGCAACGACCAACTTCTACGTCCCGGGGAGCTGTTTTTT. This codes for CASNDQLLRPGELFF. The chain recombines TRBV5-1 with TRBJ2-2; D is unresolved. Germline CDR1 reads SGHRS; CDR2 reads YFSETQ. The CDR3 covers 15 residues. V lost 6 bases and J 6 bases, leaving 18 bases between the germline ends.

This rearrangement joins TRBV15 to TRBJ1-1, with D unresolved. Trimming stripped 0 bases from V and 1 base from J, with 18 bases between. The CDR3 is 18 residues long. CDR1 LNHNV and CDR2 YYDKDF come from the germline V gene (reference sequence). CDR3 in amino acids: CATSRDRNAPRGNTEAFF. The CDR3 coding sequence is TGTGCCACCAGCAGAGATAGAAACGCCCCCCGAGGGAACACTGAAGCTTTCTTT.

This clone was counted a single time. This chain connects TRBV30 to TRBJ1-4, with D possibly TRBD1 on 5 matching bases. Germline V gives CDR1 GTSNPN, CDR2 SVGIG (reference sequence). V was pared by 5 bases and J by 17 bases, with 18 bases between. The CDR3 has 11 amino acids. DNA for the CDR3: TGTGCCTGGGTACGCGGGACCTCCTTTTTTTTT. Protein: CAWVRGTSFFF.

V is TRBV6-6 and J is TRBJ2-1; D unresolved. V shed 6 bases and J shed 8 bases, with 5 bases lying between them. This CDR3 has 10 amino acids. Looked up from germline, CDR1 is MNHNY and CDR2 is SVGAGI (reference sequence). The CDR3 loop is CASSNDEQFF. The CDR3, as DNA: TGTGCCAGCAGCAACGATGAGCAGTTCTTC.

The CDR3 is CASRPSSGELFF. The DNA for the CDR3 is TGCGCCAGCAGACCTTCGTCGGGGGAGCTGTTTTTT. This chain links TRBV5-1 with TRBJ2-2; D not certain. V lost 5 bases, J lost 8 bases, and 10 bases lay in between. This CDR3 spans 12 amino acids. Germline CDR1 reads SGHRS; CDR2 reads YFSETQ. Full variable domain (missing parts from reference TRBV5-1 and TRBJ2-2): KAGVTQTPRYLIKTRGQQVTLSCSPISGHRSVSWYQQTPGQGLQFLFEYFSETQRNKGNFPGRFSGRQFSNSRSEMNVSTLELGDSALYLCASRPSSGELFFGEGSRLTVL.

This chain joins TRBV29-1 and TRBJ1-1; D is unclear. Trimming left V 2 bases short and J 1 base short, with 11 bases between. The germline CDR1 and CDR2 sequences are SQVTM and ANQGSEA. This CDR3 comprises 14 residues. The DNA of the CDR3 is TGCAGCGTTGAAAGAGGGCAGCAGAACACTGAAGCTTTCTTT. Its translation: CSVERGQQNTEAFF. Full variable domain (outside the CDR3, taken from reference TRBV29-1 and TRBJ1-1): SAVISQKPSRDICQRGTSLTIQCQVDSQVTMMFWYRQQPGQSLTLIATANQGSEATYESGFVIDKFPISRPNLTFSTLTVSNMSPEDSSIYLCSVERGQQNTEAFFGQGTRLTVV.

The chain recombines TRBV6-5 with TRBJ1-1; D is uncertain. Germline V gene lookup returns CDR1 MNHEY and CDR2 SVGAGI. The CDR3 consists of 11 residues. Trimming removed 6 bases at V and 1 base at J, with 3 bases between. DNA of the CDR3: TGTGCCAGCAGCACGAACACTGAAGCTTTCTTT. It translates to CASSTNTEAFF.

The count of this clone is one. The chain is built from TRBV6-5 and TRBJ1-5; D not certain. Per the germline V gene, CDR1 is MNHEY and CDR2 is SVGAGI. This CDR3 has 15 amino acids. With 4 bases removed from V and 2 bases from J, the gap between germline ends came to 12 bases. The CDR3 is CASSFRRGGNQPQHF. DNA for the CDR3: TGTGCCAGCAGTTTTCGTCGTGGTGGCAATCAGCCCCAGCATTTT.

CDR3 residues: CATSRVGGQGIGGEQYF. The CDR3 DNA reads as TGTGCCACCAGCAGAGTGGGCGGACAGGGAATAGGAGGCGAGCAGTACTTC. The V gene is TRBV15, the J gene TRBJ2-7, with 8 bases aligning to TRBD1. Trimming took 1 base from V and 6 from J; bases not matched to a gene: 14. There are 17 residues in the CDR3. In germline, CDR1 is LNHNV, CDR2 YYDKDF (reference sequence).

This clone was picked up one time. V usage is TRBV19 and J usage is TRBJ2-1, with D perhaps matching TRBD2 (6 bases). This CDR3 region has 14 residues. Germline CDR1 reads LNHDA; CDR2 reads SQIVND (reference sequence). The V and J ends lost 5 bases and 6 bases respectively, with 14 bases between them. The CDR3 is CASSPGLQGNEQFF. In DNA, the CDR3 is TGTGCCAGTAGTCCGGGACTCCAGGGCAATGAGCAGTTCTTC.

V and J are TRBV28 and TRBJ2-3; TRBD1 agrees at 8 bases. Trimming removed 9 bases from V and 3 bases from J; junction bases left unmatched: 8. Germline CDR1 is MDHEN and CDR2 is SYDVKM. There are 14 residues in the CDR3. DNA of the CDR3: TGTGCCAGTGGACAGGGAGCCGTGACAGATACGCAGTATTTT. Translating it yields CASGQGAVTDTQYF.

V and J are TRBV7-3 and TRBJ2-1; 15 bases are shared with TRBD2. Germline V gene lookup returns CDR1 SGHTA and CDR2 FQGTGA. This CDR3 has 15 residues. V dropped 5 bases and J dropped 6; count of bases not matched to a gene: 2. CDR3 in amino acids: CASSGLAGGSNEQFF. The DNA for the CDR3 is TGTGCCAGCAGCGGACTAGCGGGGGGGTCCAATGAGCAGTTCTTC.

The CDR3 protein is CASSQKTGGQRDGYTF. DNA for the CDR3: TGTGCCAGTAGTCAAAAGACAGGGGGCCAGCGGGATGGCTACACCTTC. The chain is built from TRBV19 and TRBJ1-2, with TRBD1 matching 10 bases. Germline V gene sequence: CDR1 LNHDA, CDR2 SQIVND (reference sequence). Trimming cost V 5 bases and J 6 bases; bases outside gene matches: 12. The CDR3 is 16 residues long.

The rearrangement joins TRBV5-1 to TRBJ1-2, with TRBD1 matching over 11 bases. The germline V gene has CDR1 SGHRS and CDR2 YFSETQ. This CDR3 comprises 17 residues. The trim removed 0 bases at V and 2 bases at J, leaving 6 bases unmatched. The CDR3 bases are TGCGCCAGCAGCTTGGGGACAGGGGGCTCGATCAACTATGGCTACACCTTC. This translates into CASSLGTGGSINYGYTF. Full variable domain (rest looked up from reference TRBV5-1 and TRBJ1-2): KAGVTQTPRYLIKTRGQQVTLSCSPISGHRSVSWYQQTPGQGLQFLFEYFSETQRNKGNFPGRFSGRQFSNSRSEMNVSTLELGDSALYLCASSLGTGGSINYGYTFGSGTRLTVV.

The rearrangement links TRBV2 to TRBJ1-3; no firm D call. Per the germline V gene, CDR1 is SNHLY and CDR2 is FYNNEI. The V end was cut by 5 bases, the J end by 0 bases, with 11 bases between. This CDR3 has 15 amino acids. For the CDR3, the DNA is TGTGCCAGCAGTAATAATCAAGACTCTGGAAACACCATATATTTT. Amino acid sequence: CASSNNQDSGNTIYF.

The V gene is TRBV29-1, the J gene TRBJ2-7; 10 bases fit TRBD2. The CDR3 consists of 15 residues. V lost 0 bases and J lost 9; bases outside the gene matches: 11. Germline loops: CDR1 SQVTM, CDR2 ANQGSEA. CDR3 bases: TGCAGCGTTGAAGATGTGGCTAGCGGGGGAGGGTGGCAGTACTTC. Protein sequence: CSVEDVASGGGWQYF.

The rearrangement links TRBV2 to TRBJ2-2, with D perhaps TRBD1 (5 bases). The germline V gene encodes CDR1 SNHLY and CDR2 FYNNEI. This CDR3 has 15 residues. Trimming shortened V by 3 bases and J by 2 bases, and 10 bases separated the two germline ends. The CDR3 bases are TGTGCCAGCAGTGATACAGGACGAAACACCGGGGAGCTGTTTTTT. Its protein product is CASSDTGRNTGELFF.

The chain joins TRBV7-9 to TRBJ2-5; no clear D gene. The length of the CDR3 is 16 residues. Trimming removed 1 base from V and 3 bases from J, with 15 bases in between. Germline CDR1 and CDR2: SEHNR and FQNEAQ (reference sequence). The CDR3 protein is CASSLGGWAGKETQYF. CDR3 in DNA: TGTGCCAGCAGCTTAGGGGGTTGGGCCGGAAAAGAGACCCAGTACTTC.